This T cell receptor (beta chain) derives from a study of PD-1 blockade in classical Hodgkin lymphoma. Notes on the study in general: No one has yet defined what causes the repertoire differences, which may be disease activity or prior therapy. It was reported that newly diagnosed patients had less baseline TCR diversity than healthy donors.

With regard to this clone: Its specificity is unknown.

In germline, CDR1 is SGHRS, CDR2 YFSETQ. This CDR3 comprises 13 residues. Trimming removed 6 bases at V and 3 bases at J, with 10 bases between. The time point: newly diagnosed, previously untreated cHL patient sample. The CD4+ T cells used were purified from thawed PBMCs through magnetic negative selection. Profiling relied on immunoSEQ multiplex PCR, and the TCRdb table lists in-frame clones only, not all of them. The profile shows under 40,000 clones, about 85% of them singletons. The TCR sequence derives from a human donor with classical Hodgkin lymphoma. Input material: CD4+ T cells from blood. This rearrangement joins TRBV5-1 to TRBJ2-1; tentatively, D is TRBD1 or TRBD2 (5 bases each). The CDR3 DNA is TGCGCCAGCATGGGGGAACGCTACAATGAGCAGTTCTTC. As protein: CASMGERYNEQFF.